This passage covers 2 T cell receptor beta chains from one sample sequenced in a study of T cell responses to AZD1222 COVID-19 vaccine. Sequencing was performed with immunoSEQ multiplex PCR; in TCRdb, only in-frame clones are kept and a portion is missing. Of 190,000 or so clones listed, over 85% are singletons. Specimen: peripheral blood, collected 28 days after the second AZD1222 dose. All receptors come from an adult who received the AZD1222 COVID-19 vaccine.

The chain combines TRBV15 with TRBJ2-1; TRBD1 is a possible D gene (5 bases). CDR3 length: 18 residues. The germline V and J ends were trimmed by 3 bases and 3 bases, with 21 bases remaining between them. Germline lookup yields CDR1 LNHNV and CDR2 YYDKDF (reference sequence). Here the CDR3 reads CATSRERLTAKFYNEQFF. The CDR3 DNA follows: TGTGCCACCAGCAGGGAAAGACTGACAGCCAAGTTCTACAATGAGCAGTTCTTC. Looking up the rest from reference TRBV15 and TRBJ2-1 gives the full variable domain: DAMVIQNPRYQVTQFGKPVTLSCSQTLNHNVMYWYQQKSSQAPKLLFHYYDKDFNNEADTPDNFQSRRPNTSFCFLDIRSPGLGDTAMYLCATSRERLTAKFYNEQFFGPGTRLTVL.

This sequence joins TRBV6-5 and TRBJ2-5; perhaps TRBD2 as D (5 bases). The length of the CDR3 is 14 residues. Germline-derived CDR1 and CDR2 are MNHEY and SVGAGI. The V gene lost 1 base and the J gene lost 5 bases, with 11 bases spanning the gap. The CDR3 loop reads CASSYYGVAETQYF. CDR3 coding DNA: TGTGCCAGCAGTTACTATGGGGTAGCGGAGACCCAGTACTTC.